This T cell receptor beta chain was found in a study of blood T cell repertoires in COVID-19. Study-level background: There were acute and convalescent COVID-19 samples, and they came from the United States, Italy and Spain.

Source study methods: Using reference gene primer amplification, nucleated cell counts were estimated. Clones were read by immunoSEQ multiplex PCR, and TCRdb kept only the in-frame ones, dropping some. Clonal size and the V and J genes are those of that table, whereas D and trimming came from the DNA. The table lists tens of thousands of clones, 70% to 90% of them singletons. Followed longitudinally, the Seattle patients had been enrolled during active infection. Germline values: CDR1 MNHEY, CDR2 SMNVEV (reference sequence). V dropped 4 bases and J dropped 3; count of bases not matched to a gene: 2. This CDR3 is 15 amino acids long.

The chain combines TRBV27 with TRBJ2-7, with TRBD2 matching 14 bases. This clonotype was obtained from a woman aged 80 or older with COVID-19, enrolled during active disease. The sequencing input was peripheral blood. The CDR3 reads CASSSGLAGVYEQYF. DNA for the CDR3: TGTGCCAGCAGTTCGGGACTAGCGGGAGTCTACGAGCAGTACTTC.